Sequencing of this T cell receptor (beta chain) was carried out in a study of early T cells in non-severe SARS-CoV-2 infection (dated by TCRdb to the early 2020s). For the study in its entirety: TCR sequencing used bulk RNA from unsorted whole blood, so alpha and beta chains could not be paired. Study-level results and caveats: VDJdb matching was skewed toward anti-spike CD8 responses and likely underestimated virus-specific expansions by missing private and CD4 specificities.

The study was a case-control design nested within a healthcare worker cohort in London, UK, with weekly nasopharyngeal swab PCR tests and blood sampling. Healthcare workers were enrolled in the week of the UK lockdown, from 23 to 31 March 2020, and were followed every week for up to roughly 16 weeks. The protocol used for the library was 5' RACE. The sequencer listed for this sample is NextSeq 500. The TCR library protocol attached unique molecular identifiers to individual cDNA molecules to correct for sequencing error and PCR bias. Both TCR alpha and beta chains were sequenced, and tight co-correlation was observed between alpha and beta sequence abundances in each sample. On the authors' methods: Decombinator V4 was used to annotate TCR sequences for V gene, J gene and CDR3. Expanded TCRs were defined as changing significantly between any two time points under a Poisson model with p below 0.0001. TCR abundances were normalised to the total number of TCRs sequenced in each sample and reported as counts per million. MAIT TCRs were defined by TRAV1-2 paired with TRAJ12, TRAJ20 or TRAJ33, and iNKT TCRs by TRAV10 paired with TRAJ18. VDJdb, accessed 1 November 2021, was searched for CMV, EBV and SARS-CoV-2 annotated TCRs, with TCRs annotated for multiple antigens excluded. The public sequencing data were trimmed at Q25 with fastp and processed into clonotypes with MiXCR by TCRdb, which kept only in-frame beta chains. When rows share a CDR3 protein, they turn into one entry using the most common DNA and genes. The V and J calls and clone size are TCRdb's, not the authors'. Within this sample are 50,000 to 60,000 distinct CDR3 sequences, with around 10% of them counted one time only. The ten largest clonotypes hold 10% to 13% of the sample.

In its sample, this clonotype was seen many times. Its specific antigen is unknown. Base-call qualities are not available, and no considerably larger clone is one nucleotide away. From the cysteine up to the phenylalanine, the CDR3 has a length of 15 residues. The kept DNA is CDR3 alone, 45 bases in frame from the first base. As encoded in the germline V gene (reference sequence), CDR1 is GTSNPN while CDR2 is SVGIG. V loses 4 bases at its end and J loses 8 bases; junction bases beyond the gene matches: 13. Input material: whole blood. This receptor was identified in an adult who was a healthcare worker with PCR-confirmed SARS-CoV-2 infection or an uninfected control (not recorded which). The rearranged chain carries TRBV30 and TRBJ1-2, and 10 junctional nucleotides match TRBD1. The CDR3 corresponds to CAWTTTRQGARGYTF. In nucleotides, the sequence is TGTGCCTGGACCACCACCCGACAGGGGGCCCGCGGCTACACCTTC.